This T cell receptor beta chain originates from a study of CD8 T cells in cerebrospinal fluid in Alzheimer's disease (dated by TCRdb to the early 2020s). At the level of the whole study: CSF T cell clonal expansion was assessed with two single-cell approaches: plate-based nested PCR sequencing and droplet-based sequencing. The study examined whether cerebrospinal fluid from healthy elderly individuals and from patients with neurodegenerative disease contained clonally expanded T cells. A total of 20 to 30 samples were covered by the CSF gene-expression analysis, which included Parkinson's disease patients. In the droplet-based CSF analysis comparing patients with controls, 9 healthy controls (approximately 11,000 cells) and 9 patients with MCI or Alzheimer's disease (approximately 10,000 cells) were included.

Parkinson's disease patients served as a neurodegenerative disease comparison group, because antigen-specific T cells had previously been reported in Parkinson's disease blood. All participants were free of acute infectious disease and in good physical condition. Neurodegeneration in patients was confirmed with biomarkers including neurofilament, amyloid-beta and tau. For droplet-based sequencing, live CSF cells were sorted with a live/dead marker. CSF was obtained by lumbar puncture, and immune cells were pelleted by centrifugation at 300g. CSF samples were checked for red blood cells, and any sample contaminated with blood was excluded. CSF cells were cryopreserved by placing the cells in freezing medium, freezing the cells overnight at -80 degrees C, and then storing the cells in liquid nitrogen. Before analysis, CSF samples were kept in storage for less than six months. Going by frequency alone, this clonotype is medium-sized (0.01 to 0.1%); a count is unavailable. What this receptor recognizes is not known.

Library prep was done by 10x single-cell sequencing. CSF cells were profiled with 10X Genomics single-cell V(D)J and 5' gene-expression libraries. An Illumina NextSeq550 was used to sequence CSF single-cell TCR libraries. The source study handled its data this way. V(D)J reads were aligned to the vdj-GRCh38 alts ensemble 2.0.0 reference and processed with the Cell Ranger vdj pipeline. A clonotype was defined as a group of cell barcodes sharing the same set of productive CDR3 nucleotide sequences. To link clonality with transcriptional profiles, clonotype information was incorporated into Seurat v3.0 gene-expression metadata. Exclusion was applied to CSF cells with more than 1,800 genes, more than 7,500 UMIs or more than 10% mitochondrial reads. CDR3-beta sequences were compared against VDJdb to identify TCRs with known antigen specificity. Only TCRs with complete alpha and beta chains were included in the network analysis of clone sharing, which used the R package qgraph. The reads underwent TCRdb reprocessing, giving one record for each CDR3 protein sequence and no DNA. The V and J calls and clone size are TCRdb's, not the authors'. The sample's table covers approximately 790 distinct CDR3 sequences. Around 16% of the sample rests with the top ten.

The cysteine opens and the phenylalanine closes a CDR3 of 15 amino acids. No DNA has been recorded. Sequences DFQATT (CDR1) and SNEGSKA (CDR2) are obtained from the germline V gene (reference sequence). Points the paper makes about the study in general: The overall clonality comparison included only samples with detectable clones (about 11 healthy, 5 MCI, 5 AD, 6 PD). When the data were pooled, most of the 6 Alzheimer's patients but only 1 of 10 healthy subjects had a highly expanded clone, defined as one making up at least 3% of TCRs. The EBV-specific clones were neither the most highly expanded clones nor enriched among patients. It was cautioned by the authors that a causal link between EBV and Alzheimer's disease is not established by the detection of EBV-specific TCRs in CSF. The largest CSF clone made up a higher percentage of TCRs in patients with MCI or Alzheimer's disease than in controls.

This chain joins TRBV20-1 to TRBJ2-1; TCRdb returns TRBD1, unconfirmable since there is no DNA. This clonotype was sampled from a human donor with Parkinson's disease. The sequenced sample was cerebrospinal fluid. The CDR3 here reads CSARDPRGGYNEQFF.